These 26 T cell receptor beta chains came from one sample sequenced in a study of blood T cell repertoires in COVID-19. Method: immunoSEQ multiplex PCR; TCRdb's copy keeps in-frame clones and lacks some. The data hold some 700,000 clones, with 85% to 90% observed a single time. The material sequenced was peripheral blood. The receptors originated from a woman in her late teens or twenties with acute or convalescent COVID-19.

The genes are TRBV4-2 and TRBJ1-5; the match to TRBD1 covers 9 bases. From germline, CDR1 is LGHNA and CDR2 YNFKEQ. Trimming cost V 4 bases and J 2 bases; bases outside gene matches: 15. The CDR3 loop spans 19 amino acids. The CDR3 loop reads CASSRTGGFESLGNQPQHF. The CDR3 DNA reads TGTGCCAGCAGCCGTACAGGGGGCTTTGAATCTCTGGGCAATCAGCCCCAGCATTTT.

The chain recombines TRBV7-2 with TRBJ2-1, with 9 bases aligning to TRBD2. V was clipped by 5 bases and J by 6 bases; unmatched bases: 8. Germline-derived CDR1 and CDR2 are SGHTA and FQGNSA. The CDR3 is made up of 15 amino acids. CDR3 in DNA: TGTGCCAGCAGCCTCGTCGCGGGGGGGCCCAATGAGCAGTTCTTC. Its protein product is CASSLVAGGPNEQFF.

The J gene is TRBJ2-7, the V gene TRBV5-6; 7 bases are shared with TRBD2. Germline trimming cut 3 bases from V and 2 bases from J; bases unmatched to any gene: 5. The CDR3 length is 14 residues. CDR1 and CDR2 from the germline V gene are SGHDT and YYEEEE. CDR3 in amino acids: CASSYRRGAYEQYF. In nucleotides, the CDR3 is TGTGCCAGCAGCTACCGCCGGGGGGCCTACGAGCAGTACTTC.

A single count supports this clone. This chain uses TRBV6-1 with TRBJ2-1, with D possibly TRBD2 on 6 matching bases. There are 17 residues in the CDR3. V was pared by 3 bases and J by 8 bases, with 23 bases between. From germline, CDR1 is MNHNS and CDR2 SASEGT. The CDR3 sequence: CASSEMGGRGAGYEQFF. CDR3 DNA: TGTGCCAGCAGTGAGATGGGGGGAAGGGGCGCGGGCTATGAGCAGTTCTTC.

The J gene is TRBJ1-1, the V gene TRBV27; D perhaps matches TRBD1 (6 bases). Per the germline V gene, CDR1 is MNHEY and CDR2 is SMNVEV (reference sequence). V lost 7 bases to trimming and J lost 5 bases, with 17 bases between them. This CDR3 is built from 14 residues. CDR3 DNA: TGTGCCAGCACCTCCTCAGGGGTTTGGACTGAAGCTTTCTTT. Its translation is CASTSSGVWTEAFF.

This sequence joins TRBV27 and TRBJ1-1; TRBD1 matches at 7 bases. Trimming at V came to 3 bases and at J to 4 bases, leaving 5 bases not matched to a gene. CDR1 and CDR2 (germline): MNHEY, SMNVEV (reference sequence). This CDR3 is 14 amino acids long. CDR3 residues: CASSFRGSGTEAFF. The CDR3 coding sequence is TGTGCCAGCAGTTTCAGGGGGTCGGGCACTGAAGCTTTCTTT.

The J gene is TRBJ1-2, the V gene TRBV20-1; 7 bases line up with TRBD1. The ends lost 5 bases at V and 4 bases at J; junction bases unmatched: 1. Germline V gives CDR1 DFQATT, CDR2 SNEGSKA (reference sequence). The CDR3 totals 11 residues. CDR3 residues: CSADRVYGYTF. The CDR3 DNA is TGCAGTGCTGACAGGGTCTATGGCTACACCTTC.

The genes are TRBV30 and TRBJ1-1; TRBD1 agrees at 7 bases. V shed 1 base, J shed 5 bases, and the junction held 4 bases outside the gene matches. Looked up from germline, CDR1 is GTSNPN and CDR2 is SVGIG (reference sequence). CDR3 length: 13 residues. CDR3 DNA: TGTGCCTGGAGTGAACAGGGGACGACTGAAGCTTTCTTT. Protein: CAWSEQGTTEAFF. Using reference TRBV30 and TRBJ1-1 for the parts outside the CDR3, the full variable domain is SQTIHQWPATLVQPVGSPLSLECTVEGTSNPNLYWYRQAAGRGLQLLFYSVGIGQISSEVPQNLSASRPQDRQFILSSKKLLLSDSGFYLCAWSEQGTTEAFFGQGTRLTVV.

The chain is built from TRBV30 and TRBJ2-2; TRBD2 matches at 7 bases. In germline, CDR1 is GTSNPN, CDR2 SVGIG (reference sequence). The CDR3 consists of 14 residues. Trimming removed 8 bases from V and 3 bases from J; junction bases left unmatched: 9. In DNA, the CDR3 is TGTGCCGGGACTCGGACTAGGGACACCGGGGAGCTGTTTTTT. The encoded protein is CAGTRTRDTGELFF.

In DNA form, the CDR3 reads TGTGCCAGCACCCCAGGGTATAGTAATCAGCCCCAGCATTTT. This gives the protein CASTPGYSNQPQHF. The genes are TRBV6-6 and TRBJ1-5, with D possibly being TRBD1 (5 bases). The germline V gene encodes CDR1 MNHNY and CDR2 SVGAGI (reference sequence). CDR3 length: 14 amino acids. Trimming removed 7 bases from V and 4 bases from J, with 14 bases in between.

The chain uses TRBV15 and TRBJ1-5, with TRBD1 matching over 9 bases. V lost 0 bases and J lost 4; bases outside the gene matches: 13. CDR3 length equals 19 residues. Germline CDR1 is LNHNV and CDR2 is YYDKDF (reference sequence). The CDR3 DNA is TGTGCCACCAGCAGAGATCTCGGTACAGGGGGCGTTTGGAATCAGCCCCAGCATTTT. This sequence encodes CATSRDLGTGGVWNQPQHF.

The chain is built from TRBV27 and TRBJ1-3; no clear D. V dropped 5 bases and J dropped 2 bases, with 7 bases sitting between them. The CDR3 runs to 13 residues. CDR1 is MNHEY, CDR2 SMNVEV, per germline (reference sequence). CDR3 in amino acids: CASSEGTGNTIYF. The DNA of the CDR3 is TGTGCCAGCAGTGAGGGCACTGGAAACACCATATATTTT.

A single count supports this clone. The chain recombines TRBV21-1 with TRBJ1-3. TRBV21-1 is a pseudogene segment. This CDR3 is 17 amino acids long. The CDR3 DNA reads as TGTGCCAGCAGCCCCAAGATGGGACTCTCGGGGGGAAACACCATATATTTT. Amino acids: CASSPKMGLSGGNTIYF.

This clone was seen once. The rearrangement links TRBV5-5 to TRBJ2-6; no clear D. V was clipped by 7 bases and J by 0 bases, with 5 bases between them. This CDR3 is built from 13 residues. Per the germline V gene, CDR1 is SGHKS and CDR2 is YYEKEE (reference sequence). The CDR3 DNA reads TGTGCCAGCCTATTCTCTGGGGCCAACGTCCTGACTTTC. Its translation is CASLFSGANVLTF.

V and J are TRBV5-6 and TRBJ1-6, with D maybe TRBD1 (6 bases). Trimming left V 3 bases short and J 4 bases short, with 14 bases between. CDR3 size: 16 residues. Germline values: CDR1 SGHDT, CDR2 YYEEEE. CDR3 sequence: CASSSAGGQYNSPLHF. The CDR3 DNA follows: TGTGCCAGCAGCTCCGCGGGGGGGCAGTATAATTCACCCCTCCACTTT.

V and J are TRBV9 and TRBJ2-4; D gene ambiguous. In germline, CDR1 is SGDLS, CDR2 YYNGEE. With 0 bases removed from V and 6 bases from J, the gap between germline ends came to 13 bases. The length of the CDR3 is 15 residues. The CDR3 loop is CASSVDEDTLNIQYF. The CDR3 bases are TGTGCCAGCAGCGTAGACGAAGATACTCTAAACATTCAGTACTTC. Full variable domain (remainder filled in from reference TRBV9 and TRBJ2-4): DSGVTQTPKHLITATGQRVTLRCSPRSGDLSVYWYQQSLDQGLQFLIQYYNGEERAKGNILERFSAQQFPDLHSELNLSSLELGDSALYFCASSVDEDTLNIQYFGAGTRLSVL.

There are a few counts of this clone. The CDR3 protein is CASRRGGELFF. The CDR3 DNA follows: TGTGCCAGCCGAAGGGGCGGGGAGCTGTTTTTT. The chain employs TRBV5-5 and TRBJ2-2, with D possibly being TRBD1 (5 bases). The CDR3 sequence is 11 residues long. CDR1 and CDR2 from the germline V gene are SGHKS and YYEKEE (reference sequence). With 7 bases removed from V and 7 bases from J, the gap between germline ends came to 8 bases.

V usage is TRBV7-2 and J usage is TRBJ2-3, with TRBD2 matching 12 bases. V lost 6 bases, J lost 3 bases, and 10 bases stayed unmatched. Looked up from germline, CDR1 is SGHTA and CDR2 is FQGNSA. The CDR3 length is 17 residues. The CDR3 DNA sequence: TGTGCCAGCAGGCAGAAACTAGCGGGGGGACCAACAGATACGCAGTATTTT. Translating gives CASRQKLAGGPTDTQYF.

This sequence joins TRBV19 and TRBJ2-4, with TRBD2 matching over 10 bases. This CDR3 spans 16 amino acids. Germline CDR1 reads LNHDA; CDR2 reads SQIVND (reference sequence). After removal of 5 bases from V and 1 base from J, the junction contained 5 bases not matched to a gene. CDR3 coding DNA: TGTGCCAGTAGTCCGAGTAGCGGGGGGGCCAAAAACATTCAGTACTTC. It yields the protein CASSPSSGGAKNIQYF.

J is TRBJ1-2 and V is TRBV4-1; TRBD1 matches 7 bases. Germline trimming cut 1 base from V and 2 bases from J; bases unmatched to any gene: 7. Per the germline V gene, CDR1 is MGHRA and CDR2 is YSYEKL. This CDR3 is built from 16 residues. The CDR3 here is CASSQGVWGQNYGYTF. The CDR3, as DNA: TGCGCCAGCAGCCAAGGGGTATGGGGACAGAACTATGGCTACACCTTC.

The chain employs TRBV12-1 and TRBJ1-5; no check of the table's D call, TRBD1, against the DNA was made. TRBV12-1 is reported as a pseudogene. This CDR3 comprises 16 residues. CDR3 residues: CASSPRQGKGNQPQHF. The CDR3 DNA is TGTGCCAGCAGCCCCAGACAGGGGAAGGGCAATCAGCCCCAGCATTTT.

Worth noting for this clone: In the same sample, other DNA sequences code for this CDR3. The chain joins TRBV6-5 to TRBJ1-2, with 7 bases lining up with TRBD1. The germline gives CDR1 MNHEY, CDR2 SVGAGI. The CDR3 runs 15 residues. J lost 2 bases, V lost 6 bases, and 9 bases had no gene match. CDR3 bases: TGTGCCAGCAGCCTACAGGGGACGGGGAACTATGGCTACACCTTC. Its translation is CASSLQGTGNYGYTF.

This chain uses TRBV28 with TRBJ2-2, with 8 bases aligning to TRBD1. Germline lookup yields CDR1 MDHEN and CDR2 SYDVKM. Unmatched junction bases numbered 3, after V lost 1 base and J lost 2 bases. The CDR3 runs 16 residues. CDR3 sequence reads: CASSLSGTGNTGELFF. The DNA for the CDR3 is TGTGCCAGCAGTTTATCCGGGACAGGCAACACCGGGGAGCTGTTTTTT.

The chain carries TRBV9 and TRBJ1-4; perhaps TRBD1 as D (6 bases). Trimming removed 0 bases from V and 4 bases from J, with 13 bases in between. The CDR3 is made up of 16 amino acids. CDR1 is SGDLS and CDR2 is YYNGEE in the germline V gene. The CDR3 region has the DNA TGTGCCAGCAGCGTAGGTAGGACAGCGAATAATGAAAAACTGTTTTTT. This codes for CASSVGRTANNEKLFF.

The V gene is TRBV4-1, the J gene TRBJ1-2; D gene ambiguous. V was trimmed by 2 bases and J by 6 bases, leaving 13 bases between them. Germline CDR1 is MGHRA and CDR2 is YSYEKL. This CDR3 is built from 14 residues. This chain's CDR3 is CASSQSAGEHGYTF. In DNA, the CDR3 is TGCGCCAGCAGCCAAAGTGCCGGGGAACATGGCTACACCTTC.

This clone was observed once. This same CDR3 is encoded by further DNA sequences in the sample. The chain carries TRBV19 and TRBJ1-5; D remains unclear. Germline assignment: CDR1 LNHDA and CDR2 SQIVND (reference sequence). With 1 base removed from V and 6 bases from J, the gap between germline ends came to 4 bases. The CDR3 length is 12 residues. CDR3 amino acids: CASSIGGQPQHF. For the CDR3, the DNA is TGTGCCAGTAGTATAGGAGGTCAGCCCCAGCATTTT.